The following is a T cell receptor (beta chain) sequence with its context. This clonotype was observed at least ten times. The antigen it recognizes is unknown. There are no base qualities to consult, and no much larger clone falls within one base. The germline V gene provides CDR1 SGDLS and CDR2 YYNGEE. Its CDR3 holds 15 amino acids, cysteine through phenylalanine. The DNA shown is the 45-base CDR3, in frame from base 1. Trimming leaves V shorter by 3 bases and J shorter by 8 bases, with the junction holding 3 bases beyond the gene matches. The entry originates in a study of human T cells and chemical hapten exposure (dated by TCRdb to about 2021). Looking at the study overall: For sensitization, 2% DPC in acetone was applied to an approximately 2 cm by approximately 2 cm area of upper inner arm skin. Throughout the approximately 24-week study period, patients were also given weekly therapeutic DPC doses on the scalp. Patch testing was performed on the upper back with Finn chambers containing 0.01% DPC, and the patch tests were scored after 6 days according to International Contact Dermatitis Research Group standards. The patient cohort, mostly female, included alopecia areata with under or over 50% scalp involvement, alopecia totalis and alopecia universalis. Libraries were combined into a pool for sequencing, and differences in TCR yield between samples came mainly from small differences in library volumes within the pool. Peripheral blood TCR repertoire changes were tracked in vivo in alopecia patients during primary and secondary sensitization to the hapten diphenylcyclopropenone (DPC). Blood was sampled from patients pre-sensitization (week 0) and at 2, 6 and about 24 weeks after DPC sensitization. Blood for TCR sequencing was provided by twenty-nine alopecia patients at one to four time points (pre-sensitization, 2, 6 and 24 weeks).

Library prep was done by RACE. The sequencer was a NextSeq 500. During library preparation, unique molecular identifiers were attached to individual cDNA molecules so that TCRs could be counted quantitatively and reproducibly. Both TCR alpha and TCR beta chains were sequenced from each blood RNA sample. For the original study's pipeline: The median number of TCRs per sample was around 96,000, ranging from roughly 23,224 to 690,600. The Decombinator software suite was used to annotate V, J and CDR3 in the TCR reads. For PS versus PT1 abundance plots, all samples were subsampled to the same number of TCRs (28,000). Expanded TCRs were defined as absent before sensitization and observed at least eight times at the 2-week time point. TCRdb reprocessed the public reads (quality trimming at Q25 with fastp, clone calling with MiXCR) and kept in-frame beta chains. Rows with one shared CDR3 protein collapse into an entry with the most common genes and DNA. The V and J calls follow TCRdb's processing rather than the paper's. This sample is represented by 50,000 to 65,000 distinct CDR3 sequences; about 7% of them were singletons. Together, the top ten hold over 1.5% of the sample.

Results the study describes overall, beyond this receptor: All patients had alopecia, a presumed autoimmune disease, so their immune response might differ from that of healthy individuals. Expanded TCRs formed significantly more large CDR3 similarity clusters than pre-sensitization or healthy control sets, consistent with antigen-driven responses. Patch test score was positively correlated with the number of PT1 expanded TCRs, with significance at thresholds 8, 16 and 32 but not at 4. Repeated subsampling changed both the strength of the expansion versus patch-test correlation and the threshold at which the correlation became significant. The number of TCRs above 1 in 1000 frequency did not change with DPC sensitization; there was no evidence of global repertoire structure alterations.

The sample's time point label is to be understood as: pre-sensitization, week 0. Per the publication, the treatment or condition label means: therapeutic diphenylcyclopropenone sensitization with weekly scalp DPC. At each patch-test visit, blood was drawn before the patch test was applied. Patients were considered eligible if aged 18 to 70, diagnosed with alopecia and deemed suitable for DPC therapy, and patients were excluded if pregnant. Total RNA was isolated from unfractionated whole blood collected in Tempus Blood RNA tubes. The material sequenced was whole blood, taken in connection with sensitization to the hapten diphenylcyclopropenone (DPC). The TCR originated in a woman between 25 and 40 years old with alopecia areata. Some clones in this sample may be carry-over from other donors' samples. The rearranged chain carries TRBV9 and TRBJ2-1; 15 junctional bases match TRBD2. The CDR3 protein sequence reads: CASSGTSGGAYEQFF. The bases read TGTGCCAGCAGCGGGACTAGCGGGGGGGCCTATGAGCAGTTCTTC.